Included here is one T cell receptor (beta chain) sequence, with context. Germline V lookup: CDR1 LGHNA, CDR2 YSLEER. The junction had 13 bases not matched to a gene; V was cut back by 0 bases and J by 0 bases. The CDR3 has 19 amino acids. The sample belongs to a study of blood T cell repertoires in COVID-19. The repertoire was sequenced with immunoSEQ multiplex PCR; TCRdb's copy has only in-frame clones and lacks some. The sample has 230,000 or so clones; roughly 81% are singletons. This chain joins TRBV4-3 and TRBJ2-7, with 8 bases that match TRBD2. The clonotype comes from a woman older than 75 with COVID-19, enrolled during active disease. Material for sequencing was peripheral blood. The CDR3 reads CASSQESGGAGGLSYEQYF. CDR3 DNA: TGCGCCAGCAGCCAAGAAAGCGGGGGCGCGGGAGGTCTCTCCTACGAGCAGTACTTC.